These 7 T cell receptor beta chains originate from one sample sequenced in a study of T cell responses to AZD1222 COVID-19 vaccine. Assay: immunoSEQ multiplex PCR; the TCRdb copy retains only in-frame clones and omits some. The sample carries 90,000 to 150,000 clones, about 88% recorded once. The material was peripheral blood, obtained 28 days after the second AZD1222 dose. All receptors come from an adult who received the AZD1222 COVID-19 vaccine.

This clone was seen only a few times. The chain couples TRBV6-5 to TRBJ2-1, with TRBD1 matching over 9 bases. The J segment lost 3 bases and the V segment lost 6 bases, leaving 6 bases of the junction unmatched. Germline loops: CDR1 MNHEY, CDR2 SVGAGI. This CDR3 comprises 15 residues. CDR3 region: CASRAGTGYYNEQFF. The CDR3 nucleotides read TGTGCCAGCAGGGCTGGGACAGGGTACTACAATGAGCAGTTCTTC.

V gene TRBV30 combines with J gene TRBJ1-4; D gene ambiguous. In germline, CDR1 is GTSNPN, CDR2 SVGIG (reference sequence). Deletions cut 0 bases from V and 4 bases from J, with 9 bases between. CDR3 size: 14 residues. Here the CDR3 reads CAWSVHSNNEKLFF. In nucleotides, the CDR3 is TGTGCCTGGAGTGTACACAGTAATAATGAAAAACTGTTTTTT. Drawing the rest from reference TRBV30 and TRBJ1-4, the complete variable domain is SQTIHQWPATLVQPVGSPLSLECTVEGTSNPNLYWYRQAAGRGLQLLFYSVGIGQISSEVPQNLSASRPQDRQFILSSKKLLLSDSGFYLCAWSVHSNNEKLFFGSGTQLSVL.

This sequence joins TRBV6-6 and TRBJ2-7, with 7 bases identical to TRBD1. The length of the CDR3 is 13 residues. CDR1 is MNHNY, CDR2 SVGAGI, per germline (reference sequence). V dropped 7 bases and J dropped 1; count of bases not matched to a gene: 4. Written as DNA, the CDR3 is TGTGCCAGCACCAAGGGACAGTCCTACGAGCAGTACTTC. Protein: CASTKGQSYEQYF.

The chain carries TRBV5-4 and TRBJ1-2; no reliable D call. Trimming cost V 2 bases and J 7 bases, with 15 bases left between them. There are 14 residues in the CDR3. The V gene's germline CDR1 is SGHNT and CDR2 YYREEE (reference sequence). The CDR3 DNA follows: TGTGCCAGCAGCTTAGCGGGTTCCGGATCTGGCTACACCTTC. As protein: CASSLAGSGSGYTF.

The gene calls are TRBV28 and TRBJ1-5; weak D call: TRBD1 (5 bases). From germline, CDR1 is MDHEN and CDR2 SYDVKM. The V end lost 4 bases, the J end lost 2 bases, and 12 bases lay between the germline ends. The CDR3 covers 15 residues. CDR3 region: CASSSGGGGNQPQHF. In DNA form, the CDR3 reads TGTGCCAGCAGTTCTGGTGGGGGAGGCAATCAGCCCCAGCATTTT.

The sample holds one count of this clone. This rearrangement joins TRBV4-3 to TRBJ2-3; 8 bases match TRBD2. With V trimmed by 1 base and J by 5 bases, 8 bases remained unmatched. The germline V gene has CDR1 LGHNA and CDR2 YSLEER. This CDR3 spans 16 amino acids. The DNA for the CDR3 is TGCGCCAGCAGCCAAGTAAGCACTAGCGGCGAAGATACGCAGTATTTT. This codes for CASSQVSTSGEDTQYF.

This chain connects TRBV28 to TRBJ2-4, with 8 bases lining up with TRBD2. The CDR3 sequence is 19 residues long. Germline loops: CDR1 MDHEN, CDR2 SYDVKM. The J segment lost 3 bases and the V segment lost 5 bases, leaving 18 bases of the junction unmatched. CDR3 bases: TGTGCCAGCAGTCCGATATCCGTTCCGGGGGGGTTAGGCAAAAACATTCAGTACTTC. Translated: CASSPISVPGGLGKNIQYF.